This record covers a single T cell receptor (beta chain). Its antigen is not identified. The sample originates from a study of T cells in Graves' hyperthyroidism and ophthalmopathy. Amplification of TCR beta CDR3 regions was performed using RNA transcripts as template. Using the HTBI primer set, a first-round RT-PCR was run on the TCR CDR3. TCRdb called the multiplex PCR reads again in MiXCR, with one record for every CDR3 protein. The sample includes about 520,000 distinct CDR3 sequences, less than 25% of them seen just once. Findings of the study overall: Most expanded thyroid clonotypes above 0.001 recurred in blood. A model of 13 V-J pairs discriminated ophthalmopathy from stable hyperthyroidism.

Ophthalmopathy patients had Clinical Activity Score at least 3, NOSPECS grade at least 4, duration under 3 months. PBMCs were collected from an approximately 9.4 ml volume of fresh peripheral blood. The CDR3 runs to 12 residues. Trimming cost V 5 bases and J 5 bases, with 10 bases left between them. The germline V gene has CDR1 MDHEN and CDR2 SYDVKM. The sequenced sample was blood. This TCR was sampled from a woman aged 30 to 39 with Graves' ophthalmopathy. V gene TRBV28 combines with J gene TRBJ2-7, with D unresolved. The CDR3 region is CASSAHGDEQYF. The CDR3 nucleotides read TGTGCCAGCAGTGCCCATGGGGACGAGCAGTACTTC.